The 11 T cell receptor beta chains in this list originate from one sample, sequenced in a study of T cell repertoires in cytomegalovirus infection. Their antigens remain unidentified. TCRdb re-derived calls from the reads in MiXCR, one entry per CDR3 protein. Found here are roughly 80,000 distinct CDR3 sequences, approximately 40% of them singletons; the top ten hold more than 85%. Specimen: CD8+ T cells from cultured PBMCs, collected from culture after CMV antigen stimulation. The receptors were gathered from a human donor in good health (CMV status not recorded). Some clones in this sample may be carry-over from other donors' samples.

The chain combines TRBV20-1 with TRBJ1-6, with 11 positions matching TRBD1. The V gene's germline CDR1 is DFQATT and CDR2 SNEGSKA (reference sequence). The CDR3 is 18 amino acids. Trimming at V came to 5 bases and at J to 5 bases, leaving 14 bases not matched to a gene. The CDR3 DNA reads TGCAGTGCTTACCCAGTCTTGGACAGGGGGCGGAATAATTCACCCCTCCACTTT. It encodes CSAYPVLDRGRNNSPLHF.

The genes are TRBV6-5 and TRBJ1-6, with D possibly being TRBD1 (5 bases). CDR3 size: 14 residues. The germline V gene encodes CDR1 MNHEY and CDR2 SVGAGI. V was clipped by 6 bases and J by 5 bases, with 11 bases between them. The CDR3, as DNA: TGTGCCAGCAGCTCGGGACCGAATAATTCACCCCTCCACTTT. The encoded protein is CASSSGPNNSPLHF.

This clonotype was observed many times. This sequence joins TRBV19 and TRBJ1-5, with TRBD1 as a possible D gene (6 bases). Trimming cost V 6 bases and J 3 bases, with 18 bases left between them. CDR3 size: 16 residues. The germline gives CDR1 LNHDA, CDR2 SQIVND (reference sequence). This CDR3 reads CASREWDMHPNQPQHF. CDR3 DNA: TGTGCCAGTAGGGAGTGGGACATGCACCCCAATCAGCCCCAGCATTTT.

Of note for this clonotype: At one of its ends the junction is not consistent with the germline gene, which may arise from a read error. The CDR3 sequence is CASSQDIGPPGQYF. In DNA, the CDR3 is TGTGCCAGCAGCCAAGACATTGGACCCCCCGGACAGTATTTT. The chain joins TRBV4-1 to TRBJ2-3; D gene ambiguous. The CDR3 sequence is 14 residues long. Germline V gives CDR1 MGHRA, CDR2 YSYEKL.

This clonotype was counted a few times. The chain links TRBV7-6 to TRBJ2-1; 11 bases map to TRBD1. The CDR3 extends over 16 amino acids. V shed 5 bases, J shed 4 bases, and the junction held 7 bases outside the gene matches. Germline V gene data show CDR1 as SGHVS and CDR2 as FNYEAQ. CDR3 nucleotide sequence: TGTGCCAGCAGCAATACCGGGACAGGGGGTTACAATGAGCAGTTCTTC. It is translated as CASSNTGTGGYNEQFF.

The chain has TRBV2 and TRBJ2-7; 11 bases match TRBD2. The CDR3 consists of 13 residues. In germline, CDR1 is SNHLY, CDR2 FYNNEI. V shed 9 bases and J 6 bases; nucleotides not matched to a gene: 7. CDR3 in amino acids: CARGTSGRGEQYF. The DNA of the CDR3 is TGTGCCAGGGGGACTAGCGGTAGAGGCGAGCAGTACTTC.

This clonotype was seen at least ten times. The V call is TRBV7-2, the J call TRBJ2-3; 8 bases fit TRBD1. V was clipped by 1 base and J by 2 bases; unmatched bases: 8. The CDR3 sequence is 17 residues long. CDR1 SGHTA and CDR2 FQGNSA come from the germline V gene. The CDR3 is CASSLVGRQGLTDTQYF. Written as DNA, the CDR3 is TGTGCCAGCAGCTTAGTAGGGAGACAGGGGCTCACAGATACGCAGTATTTT.

This clonotype occurred a few times. This sequence joins TRBV4-1 and TRBJ1-1; no reliable D call. V was pared by 1 base and J by 0 bases, with 6 bases between. Germline loops: CDR1 MGHRA, CDR2 YSYEKL. The CDR3 spans 14 residues. CDR3: CASSQGVMNTEAFF. In DNA form, the CDR3 reads TGCGCCAGCAGCCAAGGAGTTATGAACACTGAAGCTTTCTTT.

The V call is TRBV2, the J call TRBJ2-6; TRBD2 might be the D (6 bases). CDR3 size: 16 residues. Germline values: CDR1 SNHLY, CDR2 FYNNEI. Trimming removed 6 bases from V and 3 bases from J, with 15 bases in between. The DNA for the CDR3 is TGTGCCAGCAGCGGGACTTGGACTCGTGGGGCCAACGTCCTGACTTTC. This translates into CASSGTWTRGANVLTF.

CDR3 nucleotides: TGCGCCAGCAGCCAAGCCCGCGGGGGGATAGCTTTCTTT. It specifies CASSQARGGIAFF. This rearrangement joins TRBV4-1 to TRBJ1-1; tentatively, D is TRBD1 (5 bases). Germline CDR1 MGHRA, CDR2 YSYEKL. V lost 1 base and J lost 10, with 13 bases in between. This CDR3 is built from 13 residues.

The chain has TRBV9 and TRBJ1-5; no clear D gene. V was cut by 0 bases and J by 0 bases, with 4 bases left in between. Germline CDR1 is SGDLS and CDR2 is YYNGEE. The CDR3 spans 14 residues. The CDR3 sequence: CASSVGDSNQPQHF. For the CDR3, the DNA is TGTGCCAGCAGCGTAGGTGATAGCAATCAGCCCCAGCATTTT.